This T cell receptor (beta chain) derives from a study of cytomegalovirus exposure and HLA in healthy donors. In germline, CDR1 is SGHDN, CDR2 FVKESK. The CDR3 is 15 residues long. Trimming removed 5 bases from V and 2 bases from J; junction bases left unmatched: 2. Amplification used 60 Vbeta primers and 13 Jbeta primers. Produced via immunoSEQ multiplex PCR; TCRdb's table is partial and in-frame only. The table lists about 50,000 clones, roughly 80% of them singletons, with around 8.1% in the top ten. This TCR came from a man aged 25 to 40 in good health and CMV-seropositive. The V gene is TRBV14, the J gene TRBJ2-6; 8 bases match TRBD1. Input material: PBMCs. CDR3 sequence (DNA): TGTGCCAGCAGCATACAGGGGGCTGGGGCCAACGTCCTGACTTTC. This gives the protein CASSIQGAGANVLTF.